These 2 T cell receptor beta chains were sequenced from one sample in a study of blood T cells in healthy people across ages. Together with a sample-barcoded 5' primer, a J-beta primer mix was included in a second PCR lasting roughly 6 to 12 cycles. TCRdb used MiXCR to reprocess the 5' RACE reads, holding one entry per CDR3 protein. The table includes 700,000 to 850,000 distinct CDR3 sequences, 35% to 40% detected once. Input material: blood. These TCRs come from a man aged 18-30 years in good health.

V gene TRBV5-1 combines with J gene TRBJ2-3; TRBD1 matches 8 bases. V lost 4 bases to trimming and J lost 6 bases; unmatched junction nucleotides: 4. CDR3 length equals 13 residues. CDR1 and CDR2 from the germline V gene are SGHRS and YFSETQ. CDR3 sequence (DNA): TGCGCCAGCAGCGATGGACAGGGCGATACGCAGTATTTT. Translated: CASSDGQGDTQYF.

The chain couples TRBV5-5 to TRBJ2-7, with D perhaps TRBD1 (6 bases). V shed 0 bases and J shed 0 bases, with 10 bases lying between them. This CDR3 spans 15 amino acids. Germline CDR1 reads SGHKS; CDR2 reads YYEKEE (reference sequence). The CDR3 loop is CASSLAWDTSYEQYF. CDR3 in DNA: TGTGCCAGCAGCTTGGCCTGGGACACCTCCTACGAGCAGTACTTC.